This T cell receptor beta chain was sequenced for a study of regulatory T cells in long-lasting Graves disease. Assembly of TCR beta libraries relied on iRepertoire HTBI primers together with Arm-PCR of CDR3 regions. TCRdb ran MiXCR on the multiplex PCR reads and lists one entry per CDR3 protein. The sample records approximately 560,000 distinct CDR3 sequences, approximately 16% being singletons. Germline values: CDR1 SNHLY, CDR2 FYNNEI. CDR3 length: 16 amino acids. The trim removed 3 bases at V and 4 bases at J, leaving 9 bases unmatched. This clonotype was recorded at least ten times. The time point here: newly diagnosed GD, antithyroid drugs for less than 3 months. Extracted RNA from PBMCs served as the source of the TCR library. These data also formed part of another study, on T cells in Graves' hyperthyroidism and ophthalmopathy. This second study notes: In the first-round RT-PCR of the TCR CDR3, the HTBI primer set was used.

The receptor was isolated from a man between 18 and 29 years old with Graves disease. The chain has TRBV2 and TRBJ2-3; the match to TRBD1 covers 8 bases. Sequences were derived from peripheral blood mononuclear cells (PBMCs), sampled at new diagnosis, from a patient treated with antithyroid drugs. The CDR3 nucleotides are TGTGCCAGCAGTGAGCAGGGGGCGAGGGTCGCAGATACGCAGTATTTT. Protein sequence: CASSEQGARVADTQYF.